The 11 T cell receptor beta chains presented below share a single source sample, sequenced in a study of blood T cell repertoires in COVID-19. Produced via immunoSEQ multiplex PCR; TCRdb's table is partial and in-frame only. The table records approximately 69,000 clones, around three quarters of them present only once. Material for sequencing was peripheral blood. These TCRs come from a man between 60 and 75 years old with acute or convalescent COVID-19.

The chain employs TRBV4-3 and TRBJ2-4; D is possibly TRBD2 (6 bases). Germline CDR1 LGHNA, CDR2 YSLEER. The CDR3 extends over 16 amino acids. The V end was cut by 0 bases, the J end by 1 base, with 10 bases between. CDR3 DNA sequence: TGCGCCAGCAGCCAAGATTCCGCGGGGGCCAAAAACATTCAGTACTTC. Its protein product is CASSQDSAGAKNIQYF.

This chain uses TRBV20-1 with TRBJ2-5, with 8 nucleotides matching TRBD2. Trimming took 3 bases from V and 1 from J; bases not matched to a gene: 4. This CDR3 spans 14 amino acids. In germline, CDR1 is DFQATT, CDR2 SNEGSKA (reference sequence). Here the CDR3 reads CSASPRGGQETQYF. The CDR3 nucleotides are TGCAGTGCTAGTCCCCGGGGGGGCCAAGAGACCCAGTACTTC.

This rearrangement joins TRBV7-8 to TRBJ2-7; D perhaps matches TRBD1 (6 bases). Germline values: CDR1 SGHVS, CDR2 FQNEAQ. Trimming cost V 4 bases and J 3 bases, with 16 bases left between them. CDR3 length: 15 amino acids. Written as DNA, the CDR3 is TGTGCCAGCAGCTCCAACGCTTGGACAGACTACGAGCAGTACTTC. The encoded protein is CASSSNAWTDYEQYF. Together with reference TRBV7-8 and TRBJ2-7, the CDR3 gives the full variable domain: GAGVSQSPRYKVAKRGQDVALRCDPISGHVSLFWYQQALGQGPEFLTYFQNEAQLDKSGLPSDRFFAERPEGSVSTLKIQRTQQEDSAVYLCASSSNAWTDYEQYFGPGTRLTVT.

CDR3 amino acids: CASSYSYQAGQPQHF. The CDR3 DNA sequence: TGTGCCAGCAGTTACTCGTACCAGGCGGGTCAGCCCCAGCATTTT. The rearrangement joins TRBV6-2 or TRBV6-3 to TRBJ1-5; D is ambiguous. There are 15 residues in the CDR3. Germline values: CDR1 MNHEY, CDR2 SVGEGT. V was trimmed by 0 bases and J by 6 bases, leaving 12 bases between them.

The chain uses TRBV10-1 and TRBJ1-3; D gene uncertain. Germline values: CDR1 WNHNN, CDR2 SYGVQD (reference sequence). This CDR3 region has 15 residues. V was cut by 0 bases and J by 4 bases, with 10 bases left in between. This chain's CDR3 is CASSESGGYGNTIYF. In DNA, the CDR3 is TGCGCCAGCAGTGAGTCTGGAGGGTACGGAAACACCATATATTTT.

This chain links TRBV29-1 with TRBJ2-3; 7 bases agree with TRBD1. The junction had 6 bases not matched to a gene; V was cut back by 7 bases and J by 2 bases. The germline CDR1 and CDR2 sequences are SQVTM and ANQGSEA. This CDR3 contains 13 residues. The CDR3 spells CSAGTVLTDTQYF. The CDR3 region has the DNA TGCAGCGCCGGGACAGTCCTCACAGATACGCAGTATTTT.

This CDR3 reads CASSPTGAQPQHF. The DNA of the CDR3 is TGTGCCAGCAGTCCGACAGGGGCTCAGCCCCAGCATTTT. The chain has TRBV6-6 and TRBJ1-5; 8 bases fit TRBD1. CDR3 length equals 13 residues. Germline V gene lookup returns CDR1 MNHNY and CDR2 SVGAGI (reference sequence). Trimming removed 5 bases from V and 6 bases from J; junction bases left unmatched: 3.

This sequence joins TRBV19 and TRBJ1-1, with D maybe TRBD1 (5 bases). This CDR3 spans 15 amino acids. The V gene's germline CDR1 is LNHDA and CDR2 SQIVND (reference sequence). Trimming shortened V by 4 bases and J by 3 bases, and 15 bases separated the two germline ends. The chain's CDR3 is CASSTWGGSDTEAFF. The CDR3 nucleotides are TGTGCCAGTAGTACCTGGGGGGGTAGCGACACTGAAGCTTTCTTT.

The V and J genes are TRBV7-2 and TRBJ1-6, with unresolved D. Trimming took 1 base from V and 7 from J, leaving 11 bases between them. CDR1 SGHTA and CDR2 FQGNSA come from the germline V gene. The CDR3 is made up of 15 amino acids. The CDR3 DNA follows: TGTGCCAGCAGCTTAGACGCGTCATCGAATTCACCCCTCCACTTT. This translates into CASSLDASSNSPLHF. Combining the CDR3 with reference TRBV7-2 and TRBJ1-6 gives the whole variable domain GAGVSQSPSNKVTEKGKDVELRCDPISGHTALYWYRQSLGQGLEFLIYFQGNSAPDKSGLPSDRFSAERTGGSVSTLTIQRTQQEDSAVYLCASSLDASSNSPLHFGNGTRLTVT.

V and J are TRBV6-4 and TRBJ1-4; D might be TRBD1 (6 bases). With 6 bases removed from V and 3 bases from J, the gap between germline ends came to 17 bases. The CDR3 covers 16 residues. CDR1 and CDR2 from the germline V gene are MRHNA and SNTAGT. CDR3 nucleotides: TGTGCCAGCAGCCAAGGACCGGGACACCCTAATGAAAAACTGTTTTTT. This sequence encodes CASSQGPGHPNEKLFF.

V and J are TRBV5-1 and TRBJ1-6; unclear D gene. The germline CDR1 and CDR2 sequences are SGHRS and YFSETQ. V was pared by 0 bases and J by 6 bases, with 7 bases between. This CDR3 region has 14 residues. The CDR3 DNA follows: TGCGCCAGCAGCTTGGCGAATAGTAATTCACCCCTCCACTTT. This encodes CASSLANSNSPLHF.